What follows are 16 T cell receptor beta chains derived from one specimen sequenced in a study of Graves' ophthalmopathy and Graves' hyperthyroidism. RNA transcripts were the source from which TCR beta CDR3 regions were amplified. Following a first-round RT-PCR that used HTBI primers, a second-round multiplex PCR was carried out. MiXCR, applied by TCRdb to the multiplex PCR reads, yields one record per CDR3 protein. The data contain 620,000 or so distinct CDR3 sequences, 20% to 25% of them singletons. Material for sequencing was peripheral blood. These TCRs come from a woman aged 18-29 years with stable Graves' hyperthyroidism. Some clones in this sample may be carry-over from other donors' samples.

This clonotype was seen at least ten times. The chain carries TRBV25-1 and TRBJ1-6; 10 bases are a match to TRBD1. Germline CDR1 and CDR2: MGHDK and SYGVNS. There are 15 residues in the CDR3. Unmatched junction bases numbered 9, after V lost 6 bases and J lost 10 bases. This CDR3 reads CASSFTGTGVSPLHF. The CDR3 DNA reads as TGTGCCAGCAGCTTTACCGGGACAGGGGTCTCACCCCTCCACTTT.

The chain carries TRBV4-1 and TRBJ2-7; TRBD2 aligns across 11 bases. The CDR3 is 16 amino acids. The J segment lost 0 bases and the V segment lost 3 bases, leaving 4 bases of the junction unmatched. Germline V lookup: CDR1 MGHRA, CDR2 YSYEKL. In DNA, the CDR3 is TGCGCCAGCAGCCACCCAACTAGCGGGAGCTCCTACGAGCAGTACTTC. It codes for CASSHPTSGSSYEQYF.

This clonotype was counted many times. The CDR3 sequence: CASSHGPVGETQYF. The CDR3, as DNA: TGTGCCAGCAGCCACGGCCCAGTCGGGGAGACCCAGTACTTC. The chain carries TRBV7-8 and TRBJ2-5; D not certain. The CDR3 sequence is 14 residues long. V dropped 5 bases and J dropped 5 bases, with 15 bases sitting between them. Germline V lookup: CDR1 SGHVS, CDR2 FQNEAQ.

The chain combines TRBV7-9 with TRBJ1-2; D perhaps matches TRBD1 (6 bases). CDR1 and CDR2 from the germline V gene are SEHNR and FQNEAQ (reference sequence). The CDR3 length is 14 residues. V lost 2 bases and J lost 6, with 13 bases in between. The chain's CDR3 is CASSLQGRIDGYTF. For the CDR3, the DNA is TGTGCCAGCAGCTTACAGGGGCGGATTGATGGCTACACCTTC.

This clonotype was detected ten times or more. V usage is TRBV5-1 and J usage is TRBJ1-2; 8 nucleotides match TRBD1. This CDR3 has 15 residues. The V segment lost 0 bases and the J segment 6 bases; nucleotides outside the gene matches: 7. Germline values: CDR1 SGHRS, CDR2 YFSETQ. The CDR3 DNA reads as TGCGCCAGCAGCTTGGCGCAGGGGGCATTGGATGGCTACACCTTC. Its translation: CASSLAQGALDGYTF.

This clonotype was detected many times. CDR3 sequence reads: CASKTRGVEETQYF. The CDR3, as DNA: TGTGCCAGTAAAACCAGGGGAGTGGAAGAGACCCAGTACTTC. The rearrangement joins TRBV19 to TRBJ2-5; D is possibly TRBD1 (6 bases). Between the trimmed V and J ends, which lost 7 bases and 3 bases, there was a span of 15 bases. CDR3 length: 14 amino acids. The germline gives CDR1 LNHDA, CDR2 SQIVND (reference sequence).

This clonotype appeared many times. The J gene is TRBJ2-2, the V gene TRBV28; 8 nucleotides align to TRBD1. V trimming: 7 bases; J trimming: 12 bases; junction bases outside the gene matches: 16. The V gene's germline CDR1 is MDHEN and CDR2 SYDVKM. The CDR3 runs to 15 residues. The CDR3, as DNA: TGTGCCAGCACCATCAACGGACAGGGTCTTCCCCAGCTGTTTTTT. This gives the protein CASTINGQGLPQLFF. The entire variable domain, with the rest obtained from reference TRBV28 and TRBJ2-2, is as follows: DVKVTQSSRYLVKRTGEKVFLECVQDMDHENMFWYRQDPGLGLRLIYFSYDVKMKEKGDIPEGYSVSREKKERFSLILESASTNQTSMYLCASTINGQGLPQLFFGEGSRLTVL.

The chain joins TRBV6-1 to TRBJ1-2; TRBD1 matches at 7 bases. Germline V gives CDR1 MNHNS, CDR2 SASEGT. This CDR3 is built from 13 residues. V dropped 7 bases and J dropped 4; count of bases not matched to a gene: 6. CDR3 sequence: CASTGGGGYGYTF. Written as DNA, the CDR3 is TGTGCCAGCACAGGGGGTGGTGGCTATGGCTACACCTTC.

This clonotype was recorded at least ten times. This sequence joins TRBV28 and TRBJ2-5, with TRBD1 identical over 9 bases. CDR3 size: 14 residues. The V and J ends lost 5 bases and 3 bases, in that order; junction bases with no gene match: 4. CDR1 is MDHEN and CDR2 is SYDVKM in the germline V gene. CDR3 protein: CASSHRTGEETQYF. CDR3 coding DNA: TGTGCCAGCAGTCACCGGACAGGGGAAGAGACCCAGTACTTC.

This clonotype was detected once. The gene calls are TRBV12-3 or TRBV12-4 and TRBJ1-2; D gene uncertain. The CDR3 runs 13 residues. V was trimmed by 10 bases and J by 4 bases, leaving 16 bases between them. In DNA form, the CDR3 reads TGTGCCACCCTATCCCGCCAGTCCTATGGCTACACCTTC. Translation gives CATLSRQSYGYTF.

In its sample, this clonotype was seen many times. The chain combines TRBV29-1 with TRBJ1-2, with D possibly matching TRBD1 (6 bases). The CDR3 has 10 residues. In germline, CDR1 is SQVTM, CDR2 ANQGSEA. CDR3 residues: CSVEGGGYTF. The CDR3 DNA reads as TGCAGTGTGGAGGGGGGCGGCTACACCTTC.

The chain carries TRBV6-5 and TRBJ1-2, with 8 bases aligning to TRBD1. Trimming removed 2 bases from V and 6 bases from J; junction bases left unmatched: 5. Germline V gene data show CDR1 as MNHEY and CDR2 as SVGAGI. The CDR3 contains 14 residues. CDR3 DNA sequence: TGTGCCAGCAGTTACCCGGACAGGGTCCATGGCTACACCTTC. Translated, it gives CASSYPDRVHGYTF.

This clonotype turned up a few times. V is TRBV4-1 and J is TRBJ1-4, with TRBD1 as a possible D gene (5 bases). Trimming stripped 0 bases from V and 4 bases from J, with 24 bases between. CDR1 and CDR2 (germline): MGHRA, YSYEKL. The CDR3 covers 20 residues. In nucleotides, the CDR3 is TGCGCCAGCAGCCAAGATCCGGAATTGGGGATCCGGGACTTTAATGAAAAACTGTTTTTT. Its protein product is CASSQDPELGIRDFNEKLFF.

This clonotype came up many times. The chain combines TRBV6-4 with TRBJ2-7; D possibly corresponds to TRBD2 (9 bases). Germline CDR1 reads MRHNA; CDR2 reads SNTAGT. The V gene lost 8 bases and the J gene lost 3 bases, with 35 bases spanning the gap. This CDR3 region has 20 residues. CDR3 protein: CASRRGSPQGAASGDYEQYF. The DNA of the CDR3 is TGTGCCAGCCGCAGGGGGTCACCGCAGGGGGCGGCTAGCGGGGACTACGAGCAGTACTTC.

This clonotype was seen many times. The rearrangement uses TRBV29-1 and TRBJ1-1; no clear D gene. V was clipped by 3 bases and J by 0 bases, with 5 bases between them. Germline assignment: CDR1 SQVTM and CDR2 ANQGSEA. This CDR3 has 12 amino acids. The CDR3 reads CSVEVMNTEAFF. The CDR3 region has the DNA TGCAGCGTTGAGGTTATGAACACTGAAGCTTTCTTT.

The chain couples TRBV12-3 or TRBV12-4 to TRBJ2-2; 7 bases agree with TRBD1. The CDR3 runs 15 residues. With 9 bases clipped from V and 0 bases from J, the junction kept 7 bases outside the gene matches. The CDR3 spells CASRFGTANTGELFF. CDR3 bases: TGTGCCAGTAGATTCGGGACAGCGAACACCGGGGAGCTGTTTTTT.